This T cell receptor (beta chain) was sequenced during a study of cytomegalovirus exposure and HLA in healthy donors. Whole-study results and caveats: Associated with HLA alleles at 0.05 false discovery rate in a later analysis were around 17,000 TCR beta sequences. In an earlier analysis, in some 500 donors, most V segments appeared productive either ~87% or ~30% of the time. The study dropped some indistinguishable V segments, TRBV6-2 and TRBV6-3 among them. Later analysis suggested most CMV-associated TCR beta chains were HLA-restricted.

Trimming at V came to 6 bases and at J to 5 bases, leaving 8 bases not matched to a gene. Germline assignment: CDR1 SQVTM and CDR2 ANQGSEA. The CDR3 sequence is 14 residues long. Researchers ran the PCR with 60 Vbeta and 13 Jbeta primers. Sequencing was performed with immunoSEQ multiplex PCR; in TCRdb, only in-frame clones are kept and a portion is missing. This sample carries 50,000 to 75,000 clones, 75% to 90% of them seen once, and the ten largest clones take over 3%. With respect to this clone: Its antigen remains unidentified.

Material for sequencing was PBMCs. The V gene is TRBV29-1, the J gene TRBJ2-3, with TRBD1 matching 10 bases. The sequence was collected from a woman between 40 and 50 years old in good health and CMV-seronegative. The CDR3 loop reads CSVAGTGVIDTQYF. The CDR3 DNA reads TGCAGCGTCGCCGGGACAGGGGTGATAGATACGCAGTATTTT.